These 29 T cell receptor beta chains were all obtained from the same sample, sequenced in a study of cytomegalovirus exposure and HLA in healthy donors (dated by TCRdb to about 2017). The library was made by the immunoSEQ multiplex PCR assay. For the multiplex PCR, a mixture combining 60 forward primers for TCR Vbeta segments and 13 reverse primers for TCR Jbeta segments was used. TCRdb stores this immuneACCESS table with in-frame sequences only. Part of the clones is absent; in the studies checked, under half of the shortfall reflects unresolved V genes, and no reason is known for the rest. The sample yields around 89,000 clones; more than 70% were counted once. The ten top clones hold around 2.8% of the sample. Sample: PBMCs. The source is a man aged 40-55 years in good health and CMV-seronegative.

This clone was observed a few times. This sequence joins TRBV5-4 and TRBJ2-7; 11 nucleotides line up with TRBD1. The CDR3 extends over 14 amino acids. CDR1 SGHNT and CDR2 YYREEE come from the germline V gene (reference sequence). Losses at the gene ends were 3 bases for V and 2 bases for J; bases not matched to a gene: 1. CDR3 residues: CASSWGQGAYEQYF. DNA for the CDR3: TGTGCCAGCAGCTGGGGACAGGGGGCCTACGAGCAGTACTTC.

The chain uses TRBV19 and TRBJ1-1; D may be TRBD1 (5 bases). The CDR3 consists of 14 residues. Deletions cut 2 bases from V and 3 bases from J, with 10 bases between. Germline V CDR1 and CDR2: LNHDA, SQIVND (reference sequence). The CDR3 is CASSISGFDTEAFF. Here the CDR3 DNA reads TGTGCCAGTAGTATATCAGGGTTTGACACTGAAGCTTTCTTT.

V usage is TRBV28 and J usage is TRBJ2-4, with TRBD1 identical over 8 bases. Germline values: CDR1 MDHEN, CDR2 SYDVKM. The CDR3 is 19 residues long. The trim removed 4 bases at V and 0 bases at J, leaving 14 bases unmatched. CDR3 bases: TGTGCCAGCAGTTCCTCAGCAGGGGGCCGACCTTTAGCCAAAAACATTCAGTACTTC. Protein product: CASSSSAGGRPLAKNIQYF.

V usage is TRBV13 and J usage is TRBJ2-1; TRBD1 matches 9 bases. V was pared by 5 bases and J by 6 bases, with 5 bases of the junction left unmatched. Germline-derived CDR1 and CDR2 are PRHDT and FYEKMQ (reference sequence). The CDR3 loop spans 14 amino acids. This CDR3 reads CASSTRQGGNEQFF. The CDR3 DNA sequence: TGTGCCAGCAGCACACGACAGGGGGGCAATGAGCAGTTCTTC.

CDR3 DNA: TGTGCCAGCAGCTCCACGGCCGGGGATGGCTACACCTTC. Its protein is CASSSTAGDGYTF. The V and J genes are TRBV6-5 and TRBJ1-2; D remains unclear. The CDR3 runs 13 residues. V shed 6 bases and J shed 6 bases, with 14 bases lying between them. Germline V CDR1 and CDR2: MNHEY, SVGAGI.

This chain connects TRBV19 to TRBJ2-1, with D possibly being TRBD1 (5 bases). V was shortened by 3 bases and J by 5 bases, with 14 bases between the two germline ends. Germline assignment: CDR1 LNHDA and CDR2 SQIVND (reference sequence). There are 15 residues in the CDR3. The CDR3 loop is CASSMDQGNDNEQFF. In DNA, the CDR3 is TGTGCCAGTAGTATGGACCAGGGAAACGACAATGAGCAGTTCTTC.

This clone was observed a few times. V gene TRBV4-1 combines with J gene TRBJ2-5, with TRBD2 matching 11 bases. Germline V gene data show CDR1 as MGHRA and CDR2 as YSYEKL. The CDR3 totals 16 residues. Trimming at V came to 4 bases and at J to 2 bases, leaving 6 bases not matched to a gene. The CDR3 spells CASSPRLAGSQETQYF. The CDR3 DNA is TGCGCCAGCAGCCCTCGACTAGCGGGGTCTCAAGAGACCCAGTACTTC.

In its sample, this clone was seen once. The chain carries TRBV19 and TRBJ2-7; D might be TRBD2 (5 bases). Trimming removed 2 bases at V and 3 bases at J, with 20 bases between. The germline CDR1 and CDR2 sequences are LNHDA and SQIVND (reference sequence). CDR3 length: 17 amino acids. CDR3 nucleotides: TGTGCCAGTAGTATATCCCCGGTCCGGGGAAGGGTCTACGAGCAGTACTTC. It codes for CASSISPVRGRVYEQYF.

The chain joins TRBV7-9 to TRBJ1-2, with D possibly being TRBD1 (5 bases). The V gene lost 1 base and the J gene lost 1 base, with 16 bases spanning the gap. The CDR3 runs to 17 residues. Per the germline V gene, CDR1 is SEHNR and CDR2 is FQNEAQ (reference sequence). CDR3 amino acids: CASSLDAGTLFNYGYTF. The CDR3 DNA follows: TGTGCCAGCAGCTTAGATGCGGGGACCCTTTTTAACTATGGCTACACCTTC.

The chain's CDR3 is CASTQMDGAQETQYF. The CDR3 DNA reads TGTGCCAGCACCCAGATGGATGGGGCCCAAGAGACCCAGTACTTC. V and J are TRBV9 and TRBJ2-5; D possibly corresponds to TRBD1 (5 bases). The CDR3 length is 15 residues. V lost 6 bases to trimming and J lost 1 base, with 16 bases between them. Germline V gene data show CDR1 as SGDLS and CDR2 as YYNGEE.

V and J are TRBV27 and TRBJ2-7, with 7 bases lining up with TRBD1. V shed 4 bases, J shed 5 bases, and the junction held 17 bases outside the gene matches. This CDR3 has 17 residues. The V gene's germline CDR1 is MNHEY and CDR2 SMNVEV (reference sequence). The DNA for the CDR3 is TGTGCCAGCAGTTCCCGAGACCCGGCGACAGGGATGCACGAGCAGTACTTC. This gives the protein CASSSRDPATGMHEQYF.

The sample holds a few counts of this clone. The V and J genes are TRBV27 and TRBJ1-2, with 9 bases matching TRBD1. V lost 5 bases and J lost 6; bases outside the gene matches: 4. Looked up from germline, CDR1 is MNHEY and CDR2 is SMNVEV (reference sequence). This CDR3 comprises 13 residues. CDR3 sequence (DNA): TGTGCCAGCAGTCCCGACAGGGGGGATGGCTACACCTTC. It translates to CASSPDRGDGYTF.

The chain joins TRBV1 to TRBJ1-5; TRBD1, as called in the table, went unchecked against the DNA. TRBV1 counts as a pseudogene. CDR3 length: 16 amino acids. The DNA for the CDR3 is TGCACCAGCAGCCAAACTCCGGGACAGAGATATTGGCCCCAGCATTTT. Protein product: CTSSQTPGQRYWPQHF.

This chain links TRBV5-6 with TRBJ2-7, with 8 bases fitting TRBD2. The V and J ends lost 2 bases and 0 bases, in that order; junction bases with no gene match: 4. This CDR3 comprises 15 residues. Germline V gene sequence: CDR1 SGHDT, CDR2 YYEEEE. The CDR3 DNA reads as TGTGCCAGCAGCTTTATAGCGGGGTCCTCCTACGAGCAGTACTTC. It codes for CASSFIAGSSYEQYF.

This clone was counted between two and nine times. CDR3 in amino acids: CASSRPGQIETQYF. Here the CDR3 DNA reads TGTGCCAGCAGTCGACCGGGACAGATAGAGACCCAGTACTTC. The chain combines TRBV27 with TRBJ2-5; 7 bases are a match to TRBD1. Germline V gene lookup returns CDR1 MNHEY and CDR2 SMNVEV (reference sequence). The CDR3 totals 14 residues. Germline trimming cut 5 bases from V and 4 bases from J; bases unmatched to any gene: 7.

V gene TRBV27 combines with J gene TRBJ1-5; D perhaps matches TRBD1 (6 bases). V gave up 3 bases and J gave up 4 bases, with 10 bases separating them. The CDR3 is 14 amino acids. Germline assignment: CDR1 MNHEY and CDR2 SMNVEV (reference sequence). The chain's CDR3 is CASSFRQGNQPQHF. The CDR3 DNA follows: TGTGCCAGCAGTTTTCGGCAGGGGAATCAGCCCCAGCATTTT.

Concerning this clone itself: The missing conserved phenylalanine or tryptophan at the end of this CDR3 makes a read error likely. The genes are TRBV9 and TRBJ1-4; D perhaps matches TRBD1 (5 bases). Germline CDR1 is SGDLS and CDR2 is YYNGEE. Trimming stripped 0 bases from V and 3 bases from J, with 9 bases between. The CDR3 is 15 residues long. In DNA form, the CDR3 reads TGTGCCAGCAGCGTAGGGGGCAGGGCTAATGAAAAACTGTTTGTT. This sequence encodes CASSVGGRANEKLFV.

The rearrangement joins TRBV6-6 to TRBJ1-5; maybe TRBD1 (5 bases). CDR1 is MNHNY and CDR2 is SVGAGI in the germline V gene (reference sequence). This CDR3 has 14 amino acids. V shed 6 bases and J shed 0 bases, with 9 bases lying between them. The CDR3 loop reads CASSPDSSNQPQHF. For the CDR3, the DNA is TGTGCCAGCAGCCCCGACAGTAGCAATCAGCCCCAGCATTTT.

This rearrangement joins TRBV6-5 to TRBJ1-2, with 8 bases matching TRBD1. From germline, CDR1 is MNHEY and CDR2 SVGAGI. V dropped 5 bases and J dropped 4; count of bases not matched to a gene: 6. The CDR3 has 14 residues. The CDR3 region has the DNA TGTGCCAGCAGTCGGACAGGGAATCTCTATGGCTACACCTTC. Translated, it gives CASSRTGNLYGYTF.

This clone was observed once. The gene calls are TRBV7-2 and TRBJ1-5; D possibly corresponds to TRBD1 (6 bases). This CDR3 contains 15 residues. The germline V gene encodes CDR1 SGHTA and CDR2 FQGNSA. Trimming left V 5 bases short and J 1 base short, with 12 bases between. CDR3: CASSPGQLSNQPQHF. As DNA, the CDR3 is TGTGCCAGCAGCCCTGGACAGTTAAGCAATCAGCCCCAGCATTTT.

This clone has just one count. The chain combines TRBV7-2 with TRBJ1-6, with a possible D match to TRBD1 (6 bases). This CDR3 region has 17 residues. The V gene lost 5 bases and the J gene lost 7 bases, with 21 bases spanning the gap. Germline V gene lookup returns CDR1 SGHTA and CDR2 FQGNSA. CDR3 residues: CASSPIFRAQGNSPLHF. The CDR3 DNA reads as TGTGCCAGCAGCCCTATTTTCCGGGCTCAGGGGAATTCACCCCTCCACTTT.

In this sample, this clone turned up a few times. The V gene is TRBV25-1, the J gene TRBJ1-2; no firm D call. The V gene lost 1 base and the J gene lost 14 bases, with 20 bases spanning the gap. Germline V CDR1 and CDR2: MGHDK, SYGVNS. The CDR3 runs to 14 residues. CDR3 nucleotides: TGTGCCAGCAGTGAATTGGAGGGCCGATCTGGGAAGACCTTC. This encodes CASSELEGRSGKTF.

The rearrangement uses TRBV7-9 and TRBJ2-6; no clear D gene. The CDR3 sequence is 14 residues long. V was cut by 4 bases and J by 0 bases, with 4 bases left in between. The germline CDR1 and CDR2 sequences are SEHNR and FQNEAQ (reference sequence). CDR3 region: CASSSISGANVLTF. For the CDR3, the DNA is TGTGCCAGCAGCTCTATCTCTGGGGCCAACGTCCTGACTTTC.

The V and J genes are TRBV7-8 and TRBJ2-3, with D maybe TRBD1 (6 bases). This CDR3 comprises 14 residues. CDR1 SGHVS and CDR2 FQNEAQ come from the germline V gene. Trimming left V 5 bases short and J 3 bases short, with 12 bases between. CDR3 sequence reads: CASSAYTGTDTQYF. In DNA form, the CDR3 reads TGTGCCAGCAGCGCCTACACAGGGACAGATACGCAGTATTTT.

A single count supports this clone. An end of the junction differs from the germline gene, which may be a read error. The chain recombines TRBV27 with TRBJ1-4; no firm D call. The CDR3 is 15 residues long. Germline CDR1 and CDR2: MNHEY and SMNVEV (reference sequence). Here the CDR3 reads CASSFNPSAKEKLFF. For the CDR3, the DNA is TGTGCCAGCAGTTTTAACCCCAGCGCTAAGGAAAAACTGTTTTTT.

CDR3: CATWANSDTQYF. CDR3 in DNA: TGTGCCACCTGGGCTAACTCAGATACGCAGTATTTT. The genes are TRBV19 and TRBJ2-3; no firm D call. Germline V gives CDR1 LNHDA, CDR2 SQIVND (reference sequence). This CDR3 region has 12 residues. Trimming removed 10 bases from V and 4 bases from J, with 12 bases in between.

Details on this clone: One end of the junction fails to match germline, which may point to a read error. The CDR3: CASSTSEPGQGTLF. DNA of the CDR3: TGTGCCAGCAGTACATCTGAGCCGGGACAAGGGACACTCTTT. The V gene is TRBV28, the J gene TRBJ1-6; a possible D gene is TRBD1 (6 bases). The CDR3 spans 14 residues. In germline, CDR1 is MDHEN, CDR2 SYDVKM.

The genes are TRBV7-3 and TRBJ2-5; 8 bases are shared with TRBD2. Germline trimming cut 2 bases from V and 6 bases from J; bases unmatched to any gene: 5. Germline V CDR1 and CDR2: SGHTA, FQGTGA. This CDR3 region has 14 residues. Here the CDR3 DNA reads TGTGCCAGCAGCTTAGCGGGGGGCGGGAAGACCCAGTACTTC. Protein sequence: CASSLAGGGKTQYF.

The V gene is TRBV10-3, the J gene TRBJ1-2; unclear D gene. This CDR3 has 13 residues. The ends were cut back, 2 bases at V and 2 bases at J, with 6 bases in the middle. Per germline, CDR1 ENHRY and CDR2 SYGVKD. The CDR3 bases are TGTGCCATCAGTGAGGGAGAAAACTATGGCTACACCTTC. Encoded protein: CAISEGENYGYTF.